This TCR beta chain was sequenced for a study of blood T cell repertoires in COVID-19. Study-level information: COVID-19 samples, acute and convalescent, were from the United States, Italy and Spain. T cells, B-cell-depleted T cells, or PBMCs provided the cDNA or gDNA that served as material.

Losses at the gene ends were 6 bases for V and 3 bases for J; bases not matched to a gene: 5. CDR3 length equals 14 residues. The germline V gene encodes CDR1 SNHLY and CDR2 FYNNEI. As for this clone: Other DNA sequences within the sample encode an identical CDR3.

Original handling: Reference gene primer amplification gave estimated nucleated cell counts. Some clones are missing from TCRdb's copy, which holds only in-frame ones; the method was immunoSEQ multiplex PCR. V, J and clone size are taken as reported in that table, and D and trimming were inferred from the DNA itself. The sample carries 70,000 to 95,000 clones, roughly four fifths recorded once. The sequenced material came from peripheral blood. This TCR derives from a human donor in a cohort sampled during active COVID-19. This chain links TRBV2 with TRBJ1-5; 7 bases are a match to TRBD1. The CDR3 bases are TGTGCCAGCAGCGCCGGGACAGCCAATCAGCCCCAGCATTTT. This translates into CASSAGTANQPQHF.